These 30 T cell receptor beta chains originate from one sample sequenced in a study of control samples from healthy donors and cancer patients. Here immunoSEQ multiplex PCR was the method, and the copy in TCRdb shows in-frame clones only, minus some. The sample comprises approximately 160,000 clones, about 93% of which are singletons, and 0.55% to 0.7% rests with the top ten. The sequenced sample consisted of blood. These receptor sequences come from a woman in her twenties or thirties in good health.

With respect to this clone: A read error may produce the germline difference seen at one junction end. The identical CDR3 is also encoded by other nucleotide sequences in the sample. The CDR3, as DNA: TGTGCCAGCAGTTCTCTGGGACAGGGGGCGGTTGGCTACACCTTT. As protein: CASSSLGQGAVGYTF. The chain combines TRBV28 with TRBJ1-2; TRBD1 matches 12 bases. CDR3 length: 15 residues. Germline V gene data show CDR1 as MDHEN and CDR2 as SYDVKM.

The CDR3 loop is CSVVGQLNTEAFF. In nucleotides, the CDR3 is TGCAGCGTTGTGGGACAGTTGAACACTGAAGCTTTCTTT. J is TRBJ1-1 and V is TRBV29-1; TRBD1 agrees at 7 bases. Germline V gene sequence: CDR1 SQVTM, CDR2 ANQGSEA. This CDR3 contains 13 residues. V shed 4 bases, J shed 0 bases, and the junction held 2 bases outside the gene matches. Using reference TRBV29-1 and TRBJ1-1 for the parts outside the CDR3, the full variable domain is SAVISQKPSRDICQRGTSLTIQCQVDSQVTMMFWYRQQPGQSLTLIATANQGSEATYESGFVIDKFPISRPNLTFSTLTVSNMSPEDSSIYLCSVVGQLNTEAFFGQGTRLTVV.

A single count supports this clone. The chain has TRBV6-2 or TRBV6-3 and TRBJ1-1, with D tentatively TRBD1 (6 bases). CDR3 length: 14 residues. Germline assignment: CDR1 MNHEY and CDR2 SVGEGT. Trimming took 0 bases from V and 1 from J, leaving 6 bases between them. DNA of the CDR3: TGTGCCAGCAGTTACTCGACAGGGAACACTGAAGCTTTCTTT. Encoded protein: CASSYSTGNTEAFF.

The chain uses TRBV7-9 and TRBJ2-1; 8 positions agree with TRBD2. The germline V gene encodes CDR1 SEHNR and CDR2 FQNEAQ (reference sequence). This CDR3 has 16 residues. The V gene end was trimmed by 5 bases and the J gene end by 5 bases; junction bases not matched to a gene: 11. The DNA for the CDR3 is TGTGCCAGCAGCACCCTGAGACTAGCGATCCACAATGAGCAGTTCTTC. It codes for CASSTLRLAIHNEQFF.

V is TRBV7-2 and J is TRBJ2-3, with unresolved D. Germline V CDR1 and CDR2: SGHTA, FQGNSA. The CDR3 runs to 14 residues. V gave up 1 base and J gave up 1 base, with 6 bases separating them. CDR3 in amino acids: CASSLDSGTDTQYF. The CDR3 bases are TGTGCCAGCAGCTTAGATTCGGGCACAGATACGCAGTATTTT.

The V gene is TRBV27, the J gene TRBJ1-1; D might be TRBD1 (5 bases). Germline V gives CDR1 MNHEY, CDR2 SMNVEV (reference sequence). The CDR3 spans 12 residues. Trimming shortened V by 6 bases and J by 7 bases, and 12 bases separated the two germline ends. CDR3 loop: CASRQDNLEAFF. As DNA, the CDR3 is TGTGCCAGCAGGCAGGACAACCTTGAAGCTTTCTTT.

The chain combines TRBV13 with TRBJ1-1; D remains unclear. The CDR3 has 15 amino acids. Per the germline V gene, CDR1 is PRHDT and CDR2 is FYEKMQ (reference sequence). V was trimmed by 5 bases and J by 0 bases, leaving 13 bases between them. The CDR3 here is CASSLEAGMNTEAFF. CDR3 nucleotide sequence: TGTGCCAGCAGCCTAGAGGCGGGGATGAACACTGAAGCTTTCTTT.

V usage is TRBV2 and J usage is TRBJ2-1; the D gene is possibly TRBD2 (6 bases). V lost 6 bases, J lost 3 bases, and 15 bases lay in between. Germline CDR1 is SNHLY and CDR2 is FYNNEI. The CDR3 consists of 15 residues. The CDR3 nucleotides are TGTGCCAGCAGCCCAGGTAGCGGTGGCTACAATGAGCAGTTCTTC. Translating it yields CASSPGSGGYNEQFF. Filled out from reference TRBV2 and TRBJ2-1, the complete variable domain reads EPEVTQTPSHQVTQMGQEVILRCVPISNHLYFYWYRQILGQKVEFLVSFYNNEISEKSEIFDDQFSVERPDGSNFTLKIRSTKLEDSAMYFCASSPGSGGYNEQFFGPGTRLTVL.

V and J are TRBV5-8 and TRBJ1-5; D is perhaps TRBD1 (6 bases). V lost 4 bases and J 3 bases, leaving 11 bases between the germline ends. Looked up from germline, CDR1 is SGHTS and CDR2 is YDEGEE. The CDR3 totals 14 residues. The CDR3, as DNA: TGTGCCAGCAGCCTTGGACAGTTCAATCAGCCCCAGCATTTT. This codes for CASSLGQFNQPQHF.

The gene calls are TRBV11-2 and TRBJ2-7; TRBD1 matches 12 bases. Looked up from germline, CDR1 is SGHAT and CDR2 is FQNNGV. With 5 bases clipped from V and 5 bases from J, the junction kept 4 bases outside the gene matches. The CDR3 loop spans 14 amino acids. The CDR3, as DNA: TGTGCCAGCAGCCCGGGGACAGGGGGCAACGAGCAGTACTTC. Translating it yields CASSPGTGGNEQYF.

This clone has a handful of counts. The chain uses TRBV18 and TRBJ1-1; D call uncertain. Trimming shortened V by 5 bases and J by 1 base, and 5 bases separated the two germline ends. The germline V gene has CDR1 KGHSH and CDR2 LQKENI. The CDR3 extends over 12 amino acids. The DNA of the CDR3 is TGTGCCAGCTCAGGCAGGAACACTGAAGCTTTCTTT. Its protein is CASSGRNTEAFF.

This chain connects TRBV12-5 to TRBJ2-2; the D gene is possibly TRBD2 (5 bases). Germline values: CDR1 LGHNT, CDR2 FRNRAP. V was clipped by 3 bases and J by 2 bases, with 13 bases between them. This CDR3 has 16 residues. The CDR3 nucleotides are TGTGCTAGTGGTTTTTCTTTAAGCGGCAACACCGGGGAGCTGTTTTTT. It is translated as CASGFSLSGNTGELFF.

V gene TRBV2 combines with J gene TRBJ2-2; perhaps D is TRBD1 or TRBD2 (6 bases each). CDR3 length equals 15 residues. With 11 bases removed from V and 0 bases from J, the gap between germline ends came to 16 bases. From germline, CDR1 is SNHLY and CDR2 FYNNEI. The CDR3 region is CALGGGQSNTGELFF. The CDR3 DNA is TGTGCCCTGGGGGGAGGACAGTCGAACACCGGGGAGCTGTTTTTT. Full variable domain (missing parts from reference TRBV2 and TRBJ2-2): EPEVTQTPSHQVTQMGQEVILRCVPISNHLYFYWYRQILGQKVEFLVSFYNNEISEKSEIFDDQFSVERPDGSNFTLKIRSTKLEDSAMYFCALGGGQSNTGELFFGEGSRLTVL.

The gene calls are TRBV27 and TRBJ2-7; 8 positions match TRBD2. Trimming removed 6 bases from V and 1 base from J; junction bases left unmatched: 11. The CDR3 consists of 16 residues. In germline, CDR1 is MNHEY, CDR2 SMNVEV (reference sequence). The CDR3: CASRSVAGGGSYEQYF. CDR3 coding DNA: TGTGCCAGCAGGTCCGTGGCGGGAGGCGGTTCCTACGAGCAGTACTTC.

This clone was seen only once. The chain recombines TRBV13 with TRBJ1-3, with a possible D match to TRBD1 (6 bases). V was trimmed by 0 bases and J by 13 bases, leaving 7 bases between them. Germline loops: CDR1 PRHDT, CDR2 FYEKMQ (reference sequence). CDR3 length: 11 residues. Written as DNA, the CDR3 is TGTGCCAGCAGCTTAGGACAGGGAATATATTTT. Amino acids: CASSLGQGIYF. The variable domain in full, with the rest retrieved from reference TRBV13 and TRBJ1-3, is AAGVIQSPRHLIKEKRETATLKCYPIPRHDTVYWYQQGPGQDPQFLISFYEKMQSDKGSIPDRFSAQQFSDYHSELNMSSLELGDSALYFCASSLGQGIYFGEGSWLTVV.

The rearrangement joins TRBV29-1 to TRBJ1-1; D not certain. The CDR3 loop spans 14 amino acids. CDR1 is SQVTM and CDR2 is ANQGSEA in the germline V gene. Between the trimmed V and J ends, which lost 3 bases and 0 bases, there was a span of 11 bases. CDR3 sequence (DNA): TGCAGCGTTGACCCAGGACGGGTGAACACTGAAGCTTTCTTT. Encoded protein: CSVDPGRVNTEAFF.

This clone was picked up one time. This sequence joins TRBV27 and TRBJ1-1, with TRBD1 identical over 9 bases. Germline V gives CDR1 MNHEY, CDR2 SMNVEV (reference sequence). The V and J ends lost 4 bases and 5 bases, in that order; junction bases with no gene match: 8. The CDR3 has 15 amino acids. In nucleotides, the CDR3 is TGTGCCAGCAGTTCACCAGCGACAGGGGGAACTGAAGCTTTCTTT. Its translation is CASSSPATGGTEAFF.

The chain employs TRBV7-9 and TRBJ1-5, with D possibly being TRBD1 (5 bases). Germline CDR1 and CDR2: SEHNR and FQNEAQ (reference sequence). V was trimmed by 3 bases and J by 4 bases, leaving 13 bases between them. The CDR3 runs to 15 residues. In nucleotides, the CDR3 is TGTGCCAGCAGCTTGGGGACGTCGCCAAATCAGCCCCAGCATTTT. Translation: CASSLGTSPNQPQHF.

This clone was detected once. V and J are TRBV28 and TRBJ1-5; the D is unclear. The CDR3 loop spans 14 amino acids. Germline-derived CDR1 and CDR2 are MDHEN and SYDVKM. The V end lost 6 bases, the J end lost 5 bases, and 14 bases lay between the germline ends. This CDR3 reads CASSNRDQDQPQHF. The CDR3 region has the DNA TGTGCCAGCAGCAACCGGGATCAGGATCAGCCCCAGCATTTT.

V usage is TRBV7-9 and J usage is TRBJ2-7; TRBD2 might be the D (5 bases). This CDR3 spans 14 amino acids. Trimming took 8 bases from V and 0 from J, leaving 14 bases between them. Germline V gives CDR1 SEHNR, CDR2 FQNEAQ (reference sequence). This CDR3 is CASEAEPHSYEQYF. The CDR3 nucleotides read TGTGCCAGCGAAGCGGAACCCCACTCCTACGAGCAGTACTTC.

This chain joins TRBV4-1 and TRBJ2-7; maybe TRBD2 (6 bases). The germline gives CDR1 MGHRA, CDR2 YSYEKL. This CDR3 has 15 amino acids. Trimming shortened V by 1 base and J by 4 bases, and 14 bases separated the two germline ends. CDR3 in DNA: TGCGCCAGCAGCCAAGGGCTTGGGGGGTGGTACGAGCAGTACTTC. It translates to CASSQGLGGWYEQYF.

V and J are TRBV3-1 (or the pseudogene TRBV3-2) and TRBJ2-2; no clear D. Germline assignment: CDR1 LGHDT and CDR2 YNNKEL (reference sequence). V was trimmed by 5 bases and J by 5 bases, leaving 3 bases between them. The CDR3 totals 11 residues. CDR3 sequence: CASSETGELFF. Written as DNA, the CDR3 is TGTGCCAGCAGCGAAACCGGGGAGCTGTTTTTT.

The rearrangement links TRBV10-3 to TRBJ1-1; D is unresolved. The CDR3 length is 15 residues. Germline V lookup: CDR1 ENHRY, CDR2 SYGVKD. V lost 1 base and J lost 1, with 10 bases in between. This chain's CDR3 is CAISEFGQTNTEAFF. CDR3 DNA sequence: TGTGCCATCAGTGAGTTTGGCCAGACGAACACTGAAGCTTTCTTT.

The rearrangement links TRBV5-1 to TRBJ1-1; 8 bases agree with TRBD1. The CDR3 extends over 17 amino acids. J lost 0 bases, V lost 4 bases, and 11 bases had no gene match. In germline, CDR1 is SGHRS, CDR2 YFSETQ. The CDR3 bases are TGCGCCAGCAGCCCCAGGGGGCTATTTGGGATGAACACTGAAGCTTTCTTT. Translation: CASSPRGLFGMNTEAFF. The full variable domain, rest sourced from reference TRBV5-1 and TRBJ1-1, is KAGVTQTPRYLIKTRGQQVTLSCSPISGHRSVSWYQQTPGQGLQFLFEYFSETQRNKGNFPGRFSGRQFSNSRSEMNVSTLELGDSALYLCASSPRGLFGMNTEAFFGQGTRLTVV.

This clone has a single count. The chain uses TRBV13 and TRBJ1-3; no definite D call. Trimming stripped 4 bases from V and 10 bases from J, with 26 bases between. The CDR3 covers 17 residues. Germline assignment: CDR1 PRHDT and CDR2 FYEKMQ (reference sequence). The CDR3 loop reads CASSSTLHGGMDGTIYF. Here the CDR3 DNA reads TGTGCCAGCAGCTCCACCCTCCACGGAGGGATGGATGGGACCATATATTTT.

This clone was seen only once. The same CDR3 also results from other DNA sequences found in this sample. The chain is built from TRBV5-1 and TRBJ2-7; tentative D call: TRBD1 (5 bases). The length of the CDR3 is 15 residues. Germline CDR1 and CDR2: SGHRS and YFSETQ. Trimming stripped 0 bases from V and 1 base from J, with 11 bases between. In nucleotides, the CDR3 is TGCGCCAGCAGCTTGGAGGGGAAACGGTCCTACGAGCAGTACTTC. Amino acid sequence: CASSLEGKRSYEQYF.

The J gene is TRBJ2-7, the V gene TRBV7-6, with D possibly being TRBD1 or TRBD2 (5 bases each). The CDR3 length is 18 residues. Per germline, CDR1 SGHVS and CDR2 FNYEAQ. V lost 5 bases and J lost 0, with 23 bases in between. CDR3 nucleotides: TGTGCCAGCAGCGAGAACGCGCCGGGACGGTGGACCTCCTACGAGCAGTACTTC. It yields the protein CASSENAPGRWTSYEQYF.

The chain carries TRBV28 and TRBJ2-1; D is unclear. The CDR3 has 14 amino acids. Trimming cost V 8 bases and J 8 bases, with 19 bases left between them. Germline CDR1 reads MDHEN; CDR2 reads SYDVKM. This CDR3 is CASGPPRFADEQFF. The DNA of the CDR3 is TGTGCCAGCGGCCCCCCACGGTTCGCCGATGAGCAGTTCTTC.

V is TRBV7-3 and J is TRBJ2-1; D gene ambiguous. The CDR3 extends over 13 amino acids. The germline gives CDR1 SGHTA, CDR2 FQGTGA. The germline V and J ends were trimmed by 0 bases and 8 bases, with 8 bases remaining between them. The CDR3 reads CASSLTGPDEQFF. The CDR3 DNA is TGTGCCAGCAGCTTAACCGGACCTGATGAGCAGTTCTTC. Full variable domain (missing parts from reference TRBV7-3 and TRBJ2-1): GAGVSQTPSNKVTEKGKYVELRCDPISGHTALYWYRQSLGQGPEFLIYFQGTGAADDSGLPNDRFFAVRPEGSVSTLKIQRTERGDSAVYLCASSLTGPDEQFFGPGTRLTVL.

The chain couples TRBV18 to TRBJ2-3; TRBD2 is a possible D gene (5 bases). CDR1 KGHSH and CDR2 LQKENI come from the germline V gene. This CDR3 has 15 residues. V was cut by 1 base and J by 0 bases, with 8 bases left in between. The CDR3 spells CASSPRGESTDTQYF. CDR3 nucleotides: TGTGCCAGCTCACCACGGGGAGAGAGCACAGATACGCAGTATTTT. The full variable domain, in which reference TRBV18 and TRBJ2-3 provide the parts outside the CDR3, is NAGVMQNPRHLVRRRGQEARLRCSPMKGHSHVYWYRQLPEEGLKFMVYLQKENIIDESGMPKERFSAEFPKEGPSILRIQQVVRGDSAAYFCASSPRGESTDTQYFGPGTRLTVL.